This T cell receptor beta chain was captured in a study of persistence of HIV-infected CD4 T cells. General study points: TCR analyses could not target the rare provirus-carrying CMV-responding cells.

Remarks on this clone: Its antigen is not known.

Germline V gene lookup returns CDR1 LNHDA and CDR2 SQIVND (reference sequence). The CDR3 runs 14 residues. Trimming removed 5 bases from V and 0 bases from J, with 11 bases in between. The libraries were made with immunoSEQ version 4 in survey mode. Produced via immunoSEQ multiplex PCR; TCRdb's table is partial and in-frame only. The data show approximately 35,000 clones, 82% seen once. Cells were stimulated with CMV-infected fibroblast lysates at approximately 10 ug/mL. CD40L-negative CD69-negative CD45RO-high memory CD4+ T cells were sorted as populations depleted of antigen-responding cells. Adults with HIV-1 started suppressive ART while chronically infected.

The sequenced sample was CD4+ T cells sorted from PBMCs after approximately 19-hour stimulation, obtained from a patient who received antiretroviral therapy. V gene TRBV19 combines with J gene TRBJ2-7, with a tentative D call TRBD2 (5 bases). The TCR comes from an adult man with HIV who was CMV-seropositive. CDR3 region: CASSFPGNSYEQYF. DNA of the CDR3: TGTGCCAGTAGTTTCCCGGGAAACTCCTACGAGCAGTACTTC. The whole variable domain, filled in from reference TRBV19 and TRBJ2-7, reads DGGITQSPKYLFRKEGQNVTLSCEQNLNHDAMYWYRQDPGQGLRLIYYSQIVNDFQKGDIAEGYSVSREKKESFPLTVTSAQKNPTAFYLCASSFPGNSYEQYFGPGTRLTVT.